What follows are 21 T cell receptor beta chains derived from one specimen sequenced in a study of blood T cell repertoires in COVID-19. Measured with immunoSEQ multiplex PCR; TCRdb has only the in-frame clones, and not every one. The sample shows 35,000 to 50,000 clones, around four fifths of them seen only once. Source material: peripheral blood. Receptor source: a woman of 80 years or more with acute or convalescent COVID-19.

The chain uses TRBV6-5 and TRBJ1-2; 7 positions agree with TRBD1. The CDR3 sequence is 12 residues long. Germline assignment: CDR1 MNHEY and CDR2 SVGAGI. J gave up 2 bases and V 10 bases, and 4 bases lay outside the gene matches. The CDR3 protein is CAIGTVNYGYTF. In nucleotides, the CDR3 is TGTGCCATTGGGACAGTCAACTATGGCTACACCTTC.

The rearrangement uses TRBV11-2 and TRBJ1-1; 7 nucleotides align to TRBD1. This CDR3 has 15 residues. J was trimmed by 0 bases and V by 8 bases; bases with no gene match: 9. Germline V gene sequence: CDR1 SGHAT, CDR2 FQNNGV. In nucleotides, the CDR3 is TGTGCCAGCCGCCCCCCGACAGGGTTGAACACTGAAGCTTTCTTT. This sequence encodes CASRPPTGLNTEAFF.

The chain couples TRBV19 to TRBJ1-1; perhaps TRBD1 as D (5 bases). Germline V CDR1 and CDR2: LNHDA, SQIVND (reference sequence). The V end was cut by 7 bases, the J end by 0 bases, with 9 bases between. This CDR3 has 13 residues. The CDR3: CASNPTVNTEAFF. CDR3 nucleotide sequence: TGTGCCAGTAATCCGACAGTGAACACTGAAGCTTTCTTT.

This chain uses TRBV7-2 with TRBJ2-7; 8 nucleotides agree with TRBD1. Trimming took 2 bases from V and 0 from J; bases not matched to a gene: 0. Germline CDR1 is SGHTA and CDR2 is FQGNSA. This CDR3 spans 14 amino acids. In DNA, the CDR3 is TGTGCCAGCAGCTTAACAGGGGGCTCCTACGAGCAGTACTTC. Protein sequence: CASSLTGGSYEQYF. Full variable domain (missing parts from reference TRBV7-2 and TRBJ2-7): GAGVSQSPSNKVTEKGKDVELRCDPISGHTALYWYRQSLGQGLEFLIYFQGNSAPDKSGLPSDRFSAERTGGSVSTLTIQRTQQEDSAVYLCASSLTGGSYEQYFGPGTRLTVT.

This sequence joins TRBV5-4 and TRBJ2-5, with TRBD1 matching over 10 bases. The CDR3 has 15 residues. The V and J ends lost 2 bases and 2 bases, in that order; junction bases with no gene match: 3. Germline-derived CDR1 and CDR2 are SGHNT and YYREEE (reference sequence). CDR3 sequence reads: CASSLAGQGQETQYF. CDR3 DNA sequence: TGTGCCAGCAGCTTAGCGGGACAGGGGCAAGAGACCCAGTACTTC. The variable domain in full, completed from reference TRBV5-4 and TRBJ2-5, reads ETGVTQSPTHLIKTRGQQVTLRCSSQSGHNTVSWYQQALGQGPQFIFQYYREEENGRGNFPPRFSGLQFPNYSSELNVNALELDDSALYLCASSLAGQGQETQYFGPGTRLLVL.

This clone was observed once. V and J are TRBV2 and TRBJ1-3; no clear D. The CDR3 runs to 14 residues. Germline lookup yields CDR1 SNHLY and CDR2 FYNNEI. The V end was cut by 9 bases, the J end by 3 bases, with 15 bases between. The CDR3 bases are TGTGCCAGTCTTGGGAGTTTTAGTGGAAACACCATATATTTT. Translated, it gives CASLGSFSGNTIYF.

The rearrangement uses TRBV20-1 and TRBJ1-1; D is uncertain. Germline V gene sequence: CDR1 DFQATT, CDR2 SNEGSKA (reference sequence). V shed 0 bases and J shed 11 bases, with 10 bases lying between them. The length of the CDR3 is 11 residues. CDR3 sequence reads: CSARDQADAFF. The CDR3 DNA is TGCAGTGCTAGAGATCAGGCAGATGCTTTCTTT.

This chain connects TRBV24-1 to TRBJ2-1, with 8 bases matching TRBD2. The CDR3 has 17 residues. V trimming: 7 bases; J trimming: 2 bases; junction bases outside the gene matches: 12. The V gene's germline CDR1 is KGHDR and CDR2 SFDVKD. Here the CDR3 reads CATSPTRGRGAYNEQFF. CDR3 sequence (DNA): TGTGCCACCAGCCCAACTCGGGGGCGGGGGGCCTACAATGAGCAGTTCTTC.

The chain carries TRBV19 and TRBJ1-1; a weak D match, TRBD1 (6 bases). CDR1 is LNHDA, CDR2 SQIVND, per germline (reference sequence). V dropped 5 bases and J dropped 3 bases, with 10 bases sitting between them. The CDR3 contains 13 residues. The DNA of the CDR3 is TGTGCCAGTAGTCCACCAGGGGACACTGAAGCTTTCTTT. It translates to CASSPPGDTEAFF.

This clone was counted once. This chain connects TRBV5-4 to TRBJ2-3; D is unresolved. V was shortened by 0 bases and J by 1 base, with 9 bases between the two germline ends. Germline V CDR1 and CDR2: SGHNT, YYREEE (reference sequence). This CDR3 is 15 amino acids long. This chain's CDR3 is CASSLAAAGTDTQYF. As DNA, the CDR3 is TGTGCCAGCAGCTTGGCGGCGGCCGGCACAGATACGCAGTATTTT.

The V call is TRBV6-5, the J call TRBJ1-4, with 7 positions matching TRBD1. Germline trimming cut 11 bases from V and 3 bases from J; bases unmatched to any gene: 12. The CDR3 totals 15 residues. The germline V gene has CDR1 MNHEY and CDR2 SVGAGI. The CDR3: CAGRFTGTANEKLFF. In DNA form, the CDR3 reads TGTGCCGGCCGTTTTACCGGGACAGCTAATGAAAAACTGTTTTTT.

The chain employs TRBV5-1 and TRBJ2-1; 10 bases line up with TRBD1. With V trimmed by 4 bases and J by 3 bases, 10 bases remained unmatched. Germline V gene lookup returns CDR1 SGHRS and CDR2 YFSETQ. The CDR3 loop spans 17 amino acids. CDR3 sequence: CASSPGTGVGGYNEQFF. In nucleotides, the CDR3 is TGCGCCAGCAGCCCCGGGACAGGGGTCGGGGGCTACAATGAGCAGTTCTTC. Filled out from reference TRBV5-1 and TRBJ2-1, the complete variable domain reads KAGVTQTPRYLIKTRGQQVTLSCSPISGHRSVSWYQQTPGQGLQFLFEYFSETQRNKGNFPGRFSGRQFSNSRSEMNVSTLELGDSALYLCASSPGTGVGGYNEQFFGPGTRLTVL.

V usage is TRBV2 and J usage is TRBJ1-1; TRBD1 matches at 7 bases. CDR1 SNHLY and CDR2 FYNNEI come from the germline V gene. The CDR3 runs to 12 residues. With V trimmed by 5 bases and J by 5 bases, 2 bases remained unmatched. CDR3 residues: CASSPQGTEAFF. In nucleotides, the CDR3 is TGTGCCAGCAGTCCACAGGGGACTGAAGCTTTCTTT.

V and J are TRBV5-4 and TRBJ2-3; 8 bases map to TRBD2. CDR1 is SGHNT and CDR2 is YYREEE in the germline V gene (reference sequence). The CDR3 runs to 15 residues. V lost 4 bases and J lost 4; bases outside the gene matches: 8. As DNA, the CDR3 is TGTGCCAGCAGCCTCCGGGGGGGGCTCTCAGATACGCAGTATTTT. Protein product: CASSLRGGLSDTQYF.

This rearrangement joins TRBV14 to TRBJ1-6; 7 nucleotides match TRBD1. Trimming removed 4 bases from V and 10 bases from J; junction bases left unmatched: 7. The germline V gene has CDR1 SGHDN and CDR2 FVKESK. CDR3 length equals 14 residues. The CDR3 nucleotides read TGTGCCAGCAGCCCACAGGGGCTAGTCTCACCCCTCCACTTT. Amino acid sequence: CASSPQGLVSPLHF. Combining the CDR3 with reference TRBV14 and TRBJ1-6 gives the whole variable domain EAGVTQFPSHSVIEKGQTVTLRCDPISGHDNLYWYRRVMGKEIKFLLHFVKESKQDESGMPNNRFLAERTGGTYSTLKVQPAELEDSGVYFCASSPQGLVSPLHFGNGTRLTVT.

This chain connects TRBV19 to TRBJ1-3; D is undetermined. Trimming removed 4 bases at V and 0 bases at J, with 10 bases between. In germline, CDR1 is LNHDA, CDR2 SQIVND (reference sequence). The CDR3 is 15 residues long. The CDR3 loop reads CASSTPRSSGNTIYF. DNA of the CDR3: TGTGCCAGTAGTACGCCGCGTAGCTCTGGAAACACCATATATTTT. The variable domain in full, completed from reference TRBV19 and TRBJ1-3, reads DGGITQSPKYLFRKEGQNVTLSCEQNLNHDAMYWYRQDPGQGLRLIYYSQIVNDFQKGDIAEGYSVSREKKESFPLTVTSAQKNPTAFYLCASSTPRSSGNTIYFGEGSWLTVV.

V gene TRBV19 combines with J gene TRBJ1-4; 7 bases are shared with TRBD1. Germline CDR1 and CDR2: LNHDA and SQIVND (reference sequence). This CDR3 is built from 13 residues. J was trimmed by 6 bases and V by 3 bases; bases with no gene match: 1. The CDR3 sequence: CASSMRGHEKLFF. In nucleotides, the CDR3 is TGTGCCAGTAGTATGAGGGGGCATGAAAAACTGTTTTTT.

This clone was found once. This chain connects TRBV15 to TRBJ1-1; possible D gene TRBD1, 6 bases. CDR3 length equals 16 residues. V lost 3 bases, J lost 4 bases, and 18 bases lay in between. Germline loops: CDR1 LNHNV, CDR2 YYDKDF (reference sequence). CDR3: CATSRGGGGDGTEAFF. CDR3 bases: TGTGCCACCAGCAGGGGAGGGGGGGGCGACGGCACTGAAGCTTTCTTT.

This clone was detected a few times. The CDR3: CASRKSYNSPLHF. CDR3 sequence (DNA): TGTGCCAGCAGGAAGAGTTATAATTCACCCCTCCACTTT. The V and J genes are TRBV6-5 and TRBJ1-6; the D is unclear. There are 13 residues in the CDR3. In germline, CDR1 is MNHEY, CDR2 SVGAGI. Trimming left V 6 bases short and J 4 bases short, with 7 bases between.

The J gene is TRBJ2-5, the V gene TRBV7-2, with 10 positions matching TRBD2. Germline V gene lookup returns CDR1 SGHTA and CDR2 FQGNSA. The trim removed 5 bases at V and 5 bases at J, leaving 11 bases unmatched. CDR3 size: 16 residues. As DNA, the CDR3 is TGTGCCAGCAGCACCCTCGGCAGCGGGGGGGCGGAGACCCAGTACTTC. Its translation is CASSTLGSGGAETQYF.

CDR3 protein: CASSPDGAPANYGYTF. The DNA for the CDR3 is TGTGCCAGCTCCCCGGATGGGGCCCCAGCTAACTATGGCTACACCTTC. The V and J genes are TRBV18 and TRBJ1-2, with D maybe TRBD1 (5 bases). The germline V and J ends were trimmed by 6 bases and 0 bases, with 17 bases remaining between them. CDR3 length: 16 residues. Per germline, CDR1 KGHSH and CDR2 LQKENI.